These T cell receptor beta chains were read from a single sample in a study of blood T cell repertoires in COVID-19. TCRdb's table, derived via immunoSEQ multiplex PCR, lists solely in-frame clones and lacks some. The sample has about 54,000 clones, roughly 89% seen once. Material for sequencing was peripheral blood. Source of these receptors: a man aged 40-49 years with COVID-19, enrolled during active disease. Each CDR3 is given with its conserved first and last residue. The order of the fields is CDR3 length, D gene, V gene, clone size, J gene, CDR3 protein, CDR3 DNA. D genes are given only for firm matches. Size values are once, few and many counts, or a class for expanded clones, and some rows have none.

15	TRBD1	TRBV18	NA	TRBJ2-7	CASSPLQGTGLEQYF	TGTGCCAGCTCTCCCCTACAGGGGACAGGGCTCGAGCAGTACTTC
11	NA	TRBV5-6	medium-sized	TRBJ2-1	CASSQSHEQFF	TGTGCCAGCAGCCAATCCCATGAGCAGTTCTTC
16	TRBD2	TRBV7-3	NA	TRBJ2-5	CASSSGLTSGGETQYF	TGTGCCAGCAGCTCCGGCCTTACTAGCGGGGGTGAGACCCAGTACTTC
13	TRBD1	TRBV2	NA	TRBJ2-7	CASSDVTGGKQYF	TGTGCCAGCAGTGACGTAACAGGGGGAAAGCAGTACTTC
15	TRBD1	TRBV5-1	NA	TRBJ1-1	CASSHGQGASTEAFF	TGCGCCAGCAGCCACGGACAGGGCGCGAGCACTGAAGCTTTCTTT
13	TRBD1	TRBV15	once	TRBJ2-4	CATTYYRGDIQYF	TGTGCCACCACATATTACAGGGGGGACATTCAGTACTTC
13	NA	TRBV3-1/TRBV3-2	NA	TRBJ1-1	CASSQVINTEAFF	TGTGCCAGCAGCCAAGTAATTAACACTGAAGCTTTCTTT
16	NA	TRBV5-1	once	TRBJ1-2	CASSLEMSGAFYGYTF	TGCGCCAGCAGCTTGGAGATGTCAGGGGCGTTCTATGGCTACACCTTC
15	NA	TRBV24-1	NA	TRBJ1-2	CATSDPRVIDYGYTF	TGTGCCACCAGTGATCCCAGGGTAATCGACTATGGCTACACCTTC
14	NA	TRBV27	NA	TRBJ1-2	CASSPRDKNYGYTF	TGTGCCAGCAGTCCCCGCGACAAAAACTATGGCTACACCTTC
14	NA	TRBV3-1/TRBV3-2	NA	TRBJ2-7	CASSQEAGPYEQYF	TGTGCCAGCAGCCAAGAGGCGGGGCCGTACGAGCAGTACTTC
17	TRBD2	TRBV27	once	TRBJ2-1	CASRWLAGDLSYNEQFF	TGTGCCAGCAGATGGCTGGCGGGAGATCTCTCCTACAATGAGCAGTTCTTC
13	NA	TRBV27	NA	TRBJ2-1	CASRGLSLDEQFF	TGTGCCAGCAGGGGACTGTCTTTGGATGAGCAGTTCTTC
13	TRBD1	TRBV29-1	few	TRBJ1-1	CSTPGTGETEAFF	TGCAGCACCCCCGGGACAGGGGAGACTGAAGCTTTCTTT
14	NA	TRBV19	NA	TRBJ1-1	CASSIVGASTEAFF	TGTGCCAGTAGTATAGTGGGGGCGAGCACTGAAGCTTTCTTT
17	TRBD2	TRBV7-9	NA	TRBJ2-7	CASSLERTSGPFYEQYF	TGTGCCAGCAGCTTAGAAAGGACTAGCGGTCCTTTTTACGAGCAGTACTTC
15	TRBD1	TRBV5-1	NA	TRBJ2-7	CASSYLQGERYEQYF	TGCGCCAGCAGCTATCTACAGGGGGAGAGGTACGAGCAGTACTTC
15	NA	TRBV5-6	NA	TRBJ2-3	CASSSGAADYRTQYF	TGTGCCAGCAGCTCCGGTGCTGCGGATTACCGTACGCAGTATTTT
16	TRBD2	TRBV13	NA	TRBJ2-5	CASSTSSGGPQETQYF	TGTGCCAGCAGTACATCTAGCGGGGGGCCTCAAGAGACCCAGTACTTC
14	TRBD1	TRBV19	NA	TRBJ1-2	CASSATPGQGANRF	TGTGCCAGTAGTGCCACTCCGGGACAGGGGGCAAATCGCTTC
14	TRBD2	TRBV9	NA	TRBJ2-1	CASSVAGGDNEQFF	TGTGCCAGCAGCGTAGCGGGGGGGGACAATGAGCAGTTCTTC
15	NA	TRBV20-1	NA	TRBJ2-1	CSASPDRRIYNEQFF	TGCAGTGCTAGTCCAGACAGACGGATATACAATGAGCAGTTCTTC
15	TRBD2	TRBV7-9	NA	TRBJ2-7	CASSLSGGTPYEQYF	TGTGCCAGCAGCTTATCGGGGGGGACACCTTACGAGCAGTACTTC
13	TRBD2	TRBV7-8	few	TRBJ2-7	CASSPRLGGEQYF	TGTGCCAGCAGCCCTCGCTTGGGAGGGGAGCAGTACTTC
12	TRBD2	TRBV25-1	NA	TRBJ2-3	CASMRGENTQYF	TGTGCCAGCATGCGGGGGGAGAATACGCAGTATTTT
17	TRBD1	TRBV11-2	NA	TRBJ2-2	CASSLVRDSVGGGELFF	TGTGCCAGCAGCTTAGTGAGGGACAGCGTTGGGGGCGGGGAGCTGTTTTTT
17	TRBD1	TRBV28	NA	TRBJ2-5	CASSSLPGQGAQETQYF	TGTGCCAGCAGTTCCCTACCGGGACAGGGTGCCCAAGAGACCCAGTACTTC
16	NA	TRBV18	NA	TRBJ1-3	CASSPSRASSGNTIYF	TGTGCCAGCTCACCTAGCAGGGCCAGCTCTGGAAACACCATATATTTT
14	NA	TRBV5-1	NA	TRBJ1-6	CASSLGQGKSPLHF	TGCGCCAGCAGCTTGGGGCAGGGGAAGTCACCCCTCCACTTT
13	TRBD2	TRBV3-1/TRBV3-2	once	TRBJ2-5	CASSHLGGETQYF	TGTGCCAGCAGCCACCTCGGGGGGGAGACCCAGTACTTC
14	NA	TRBV19	NA	TRBJ1-2	CASNLSGGTGGYTF	TGTGCCAGTAACCTTTCCGGGGGTACGGGTGGCTACACCTTC
22	TRBD1	TRBV4-2	NA	TRBJ2-3	CASSQGYSTGGSTGIWADTQYF	TGTGCCAGCAGCCAAGGATACTCGACAGGGGGGTCAACTGGGATTTGGGCAGATACGCAGTATTTT
14	TRBD1	TRBV25-1	NA	TRBJ1-2	CASSTQGAVYGYTF	TGTGCCAGCAGTACACAGGGGGCGGTCTATGGCTACACCTTC
13	NA	TRBV12-3/TRBV12-4	NA	TRBJ2-4	CASSAGPQGIQYF	TGTGCCAGCAGTGCTGGGCCCCAGGGCATTCAGTACTTC
11	NA	TRBV28	NA	TRBJ2-5	CASSLRETQYF	TGTGCCAGCAGTTTGAGGGAGACCCAGTACTTC
12	NA	TRBV4-1	NA	TRBJ2-7	CASSQNSHEQYF	TGCGCCAGCAGCCAGAATAGCCACGAGCAGTACTTC
16	NA	TRBV5-1	NA	TRBJ1-1	CASSLAPGFMNTEAFF	TGCGCCAGCAGCTTGGCCCCGGGGTTCATGAACACTGAAGCTTTCTTT
16	TRBD2	TRBV30	NA	TRBJ2-3	CAWTRGGLAGTDTQYF	TGTGCCTGGACCCGAGGGGGACTAGCGGGAACAGATACGCAGTATTTT
15	TRBD2	TRBV27	NA	TRBJ2-3	CASSLGAGVTDTQYF	TGTGCCAGCTCCCTCGGGGCGGGAGTCACAGATACGCAGTATTTT
15	NA	TRBV9	NA	TRBJ2-2	CASSPDRLNTGELFF	TGTGCCAGCAGCCCTGACAGGCTAAACACCGGGGAGCTGTTTTTT
14	TRBD1	TRBV5-1	NA	TRBJ2-2	CASSPDRGGGELFF	TGCGCCAGCAGCCCGGACAGGGGCGGCGGGGAGCTGTTTTTT
15	TRBD1	TRBV5-3	few	TRBJ2-7	CARSPPPGQGYEQYF	TGTGCCAGAAGCCCTCCCCCGGGACAGGGTTACGAGCAGTACTTC
14	NA	TRBV6-5	NA	TRBJ1-2	CASLSTGSYYGYTF	TGTGCCAGCCTATCCACAGGGTCGTACTATGGCTACACCTTC
14	NA	TRBV30	NA	TRBJ1-4	CAWILTGKEEKLFF	TGTGCCTGGATTCTCACAGGGAAGGAGGAAAAACTGTTTTTT
14	NA	TRBV5-1	NA	TRBJ2-7	CASSFGGSSYEQYF	TGCGCCAGCAGCTTTGGGGGCAGCTCCTACGAGCAGTACTTC
16	NA	TRBV13	NA	TRBJ2-1	CASSLPGNPVGNEQFF	TGTGCCAGCAGCCTCCCGGGAAACCCCGTGGGGAATGAGCAGTTCTTC
16	TRBD1	TRBV7-3	NA	TRBJ1-1	CASSFRTQGAGTEAFF	TGTGCCAGCAGCTTTCGAACCCAGGGGGCTGGCACTGAAGCTTTCTTT
15	TRBD2	TRBV5-6	once	TRBJ2-7	CASSLGASGSYEQYF	TGTGCCAGCAGCTTGGGGGCTAGCGGGAGTTACGAGCAGTACTTC
14	TRBD1	TRBV19	NA	TRBJ2-7	CASKTGQGAYEQYF	TGTGCCAGTAAAACGGGACAGGGGGCGTACGAGCAGTACTTC
14	TRBD2	TRBV19	NA	TRBJ2-3	CASSPGGVPDTQYF	TGTGCCAGTAGTCCCGGGGGGGTCCCAGATACGCAGTATTTT
15	TRBD1	TRBV28	NA	TRBJ1-6	CASSSWDRKNSPLHF	TGTGCCAGCAGCTCTTGGGACAGAAAGAATTCACCCCTCCACTTT